Sequencing of this T cell receptor beta chain was carried out in a study of blood T cell repertoires in COVID-19. Profiling relied on immunoSEQ multiplex PCR, and the TCRdb table lists in-frame clones only, not all of them. The data contain about 57,000 clones, about 80% of them seen just once; the ten biggest clones take up roughly 22%. The CDR3 is 15 residues long. V lost 4 bases, J lost 2 bases, and 7 bases stayed unmatched. Germline loops: CDR1 KGHDR, CDR2 SFDVKD. The sequencing sample was made of peripheral blood. The V gene is TRBV24-1, the J gene TRBJ2-7; 7 nucleotides match TRBD2. The sequence was obtained from a woman in her sixties with acute or convalescent COVID-19. The CDR3 DNA reads as TGTGCCACCAGTGACCCCATGGGGGGGGCCTACGAGCAGTACTTC. Protein: CATSDPMGGAYEQYF.